Listed here is a single TCR beta chain. The sample comes from a study of T cell changes during pregnancy in multiple sclerosis. TCRdb's copy holds only in-frame clones and misses some; the assay was immunoSEQ multiplex PCR. The sample comprises roughly 89,000 clones, approximately 93% of which are singletons, and around 1.8% rests with the top ten. CDR1 is SGHRS, CDR2 YFSETQ, per germline. The CDR3 loop spans 14 amino acids. Losses at the gene ends were 8 bases for V and 1 base for J; bases not matched to a gene: 7. This sequence originates from a female donor in good health, enrolled as a control in a pregnancy study. The chain recombines TRBV5-1 with TRBJ2-3; TRBD1 aligns across 7 bases. The sample was peripheral blood, taken after pregnancy. CDR3 region: CASHRDSRTDTQYF. CDR3 nucleotides: TGCGCCAGTCACCGGGACAGTCGCACAGATACGCAGTATTTT.